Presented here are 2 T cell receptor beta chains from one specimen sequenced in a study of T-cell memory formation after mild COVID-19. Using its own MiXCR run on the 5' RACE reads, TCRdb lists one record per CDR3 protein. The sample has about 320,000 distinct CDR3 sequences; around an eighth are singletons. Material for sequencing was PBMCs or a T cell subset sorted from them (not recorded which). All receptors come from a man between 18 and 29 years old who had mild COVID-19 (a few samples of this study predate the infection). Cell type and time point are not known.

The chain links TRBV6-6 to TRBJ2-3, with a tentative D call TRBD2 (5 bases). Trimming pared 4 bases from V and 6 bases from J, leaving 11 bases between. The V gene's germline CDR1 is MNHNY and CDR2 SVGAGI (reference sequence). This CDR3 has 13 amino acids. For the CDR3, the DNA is TGTGCCAGCAGTTTCCCGGACTGGGATACGCAGTATTTT. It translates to CASSFPDWDTQYF.

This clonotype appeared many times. The CDR3 DNA reads as TGCGCCAGCAGCTTCGAAACAGAGACAGATACGCAGTATTTT. This codes for CASSFETETDTQYF. The rearrangement joins TRBV5-1 to TRBJ2-3; D is undetermined. The CDR3 has 14 amino acids. Germline CDR1 is SGHRS and CDR2 is YFSETQ. V was clipped by 2 bases and J by 3 bases, with 10 bases between them.